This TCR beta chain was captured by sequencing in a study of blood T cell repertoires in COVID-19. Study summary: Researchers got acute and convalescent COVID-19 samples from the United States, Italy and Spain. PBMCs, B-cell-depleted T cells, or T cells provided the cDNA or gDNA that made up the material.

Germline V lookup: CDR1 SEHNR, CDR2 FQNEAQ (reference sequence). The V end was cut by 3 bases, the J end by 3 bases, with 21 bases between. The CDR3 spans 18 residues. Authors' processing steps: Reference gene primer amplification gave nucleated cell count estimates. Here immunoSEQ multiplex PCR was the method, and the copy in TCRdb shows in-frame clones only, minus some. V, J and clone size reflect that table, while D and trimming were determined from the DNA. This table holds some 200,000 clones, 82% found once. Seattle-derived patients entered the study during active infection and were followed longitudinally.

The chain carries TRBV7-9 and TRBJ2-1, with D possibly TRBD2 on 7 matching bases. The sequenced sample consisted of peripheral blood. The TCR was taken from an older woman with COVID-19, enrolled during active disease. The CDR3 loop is CASSFGLGGSGNYNEQFF. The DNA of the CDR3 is TGTGCCAGCAGCTTCGGCTTAGGGGGGAGCGGGAACTACAATGAGCAGTTCTTC.